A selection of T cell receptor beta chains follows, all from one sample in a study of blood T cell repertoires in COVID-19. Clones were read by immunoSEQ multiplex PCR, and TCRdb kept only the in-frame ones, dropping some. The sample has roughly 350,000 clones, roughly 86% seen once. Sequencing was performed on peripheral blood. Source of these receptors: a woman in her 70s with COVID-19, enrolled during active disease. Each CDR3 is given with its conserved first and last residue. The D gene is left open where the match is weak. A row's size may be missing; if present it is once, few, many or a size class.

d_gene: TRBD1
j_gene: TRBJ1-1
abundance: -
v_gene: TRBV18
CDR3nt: TGTGCCAGCTCACCAGAGACAGGGGGATCTGAAGCTTTCTTT
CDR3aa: CASSPETGGSEAFF

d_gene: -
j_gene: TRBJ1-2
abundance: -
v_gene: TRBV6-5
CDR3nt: TGTGCCAGCAGTTACCCAGGGGATCGAGGCTACACCTTC
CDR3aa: CASSYPGDRGYTF

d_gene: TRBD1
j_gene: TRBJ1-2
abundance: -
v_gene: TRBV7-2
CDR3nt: TGTGCCAGCAGGAACAGGGGGCCCCACTATGGCTACACCTTC
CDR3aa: CASRNRGPHYGYTF

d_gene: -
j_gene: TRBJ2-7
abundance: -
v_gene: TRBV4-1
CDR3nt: TGCGCCAGCAGCCAAGTTACAGCAAAGCCCTACGAGCAGTACTTC
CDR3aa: CASSQVTAKPYEQYF

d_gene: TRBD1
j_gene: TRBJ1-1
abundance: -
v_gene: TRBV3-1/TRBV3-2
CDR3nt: TGTGCCAGCAGCCAAGGGGACAGGCCGGAAGGTACTGAAGCTTTCTTT
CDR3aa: CASSQGDRPEGTEAFF

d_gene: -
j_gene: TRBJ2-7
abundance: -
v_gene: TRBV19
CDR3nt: TGTGCCAGTAGTAGCCAGGGGCCGTTGCAGTACTTC
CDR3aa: CASSSQGPLQYF

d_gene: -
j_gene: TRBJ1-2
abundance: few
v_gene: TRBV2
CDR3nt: TGTGCCAGCTGGGGGGGGCAGAGCTATGGCTACACCTTC
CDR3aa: CASWGGQSYGYTF

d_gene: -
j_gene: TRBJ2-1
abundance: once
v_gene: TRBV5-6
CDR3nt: TGTGCCAGCAGCTTGGTGTCCCGGGGGTATTACAATGAGCAGTTCTTC
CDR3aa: CASSLVSRGYYNEQFF

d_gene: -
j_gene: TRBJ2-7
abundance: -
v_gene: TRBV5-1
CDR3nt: TGCGCCAGCAGCACCCACGGACAGATCTCCTACGAGCAGTACTTC
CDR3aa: CASSTHGQISYEQYF

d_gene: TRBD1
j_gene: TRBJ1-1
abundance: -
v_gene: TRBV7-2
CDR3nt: TGTGCCAGCAGCTCCTGGACAGGGGGGGACACTGAAGCTTTCTTT
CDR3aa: CASSSWTGGDTEAFF

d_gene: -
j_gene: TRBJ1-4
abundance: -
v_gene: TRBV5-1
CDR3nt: TGCGCCAGCAGCCCCTCGGGGGGTTCTAATGAAAAACTGTTTTTT
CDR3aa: CASSPSGGSNEKLFF

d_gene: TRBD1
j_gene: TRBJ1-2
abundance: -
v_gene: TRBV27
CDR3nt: TGTGCCAGCAGTAGCTCCGGGACAGGGAATGGCTACACCTTC
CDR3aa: CASSSSGTGNGYTF

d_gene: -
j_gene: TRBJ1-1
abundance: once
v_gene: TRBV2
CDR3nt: TGTGCCAGCAGCATTTCACAGGGTCTGAACACTGAAGCTTTCTTT
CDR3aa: CASSISQGLNTEAFF

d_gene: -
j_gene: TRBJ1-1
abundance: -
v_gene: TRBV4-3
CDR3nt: TGCGCCAGCAGCCAAGATAAAACAGATGAAGCTTTCTTT
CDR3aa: CASSQDKTDEAFF

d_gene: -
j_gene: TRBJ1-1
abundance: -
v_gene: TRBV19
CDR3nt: TGTGCCAGTAGGGCTGGTATCGCCACTGAAGCTTTCTTT
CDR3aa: CASRAGIATEAFF

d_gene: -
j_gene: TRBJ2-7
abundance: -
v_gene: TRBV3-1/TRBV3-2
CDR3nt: TGTGCCAGCAGCTCCATCCGTCAGGTGGGTTCCTACGAGCAGTACTTC
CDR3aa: CASSSIRQVGSYEQYF

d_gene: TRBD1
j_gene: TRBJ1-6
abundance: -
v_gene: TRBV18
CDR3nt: TGTGCCAGCTCATCGACGACAGGGGCGGGTAATTCACCCCTCCACTTT
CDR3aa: CASSSTTGAGNSPLHF

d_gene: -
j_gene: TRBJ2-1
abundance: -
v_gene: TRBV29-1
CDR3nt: TGCAGCGTTGAGCCGGGTCGGAGGGAGCAGTTCTTC
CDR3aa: CSVEPGRREQFF

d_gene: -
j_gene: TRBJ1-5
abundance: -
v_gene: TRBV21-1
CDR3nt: TGTGCCAGCAGCAAAAGAATATTGGAGGGGACAGAGAAGGATAGCAATCAGCCCCAGCATTTT
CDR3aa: CASSKRILEGTEKDSNQPQHF

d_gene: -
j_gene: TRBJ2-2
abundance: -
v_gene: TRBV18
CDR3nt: TGTGCCAGCTCGTCGACAGCAAGGGGGACCGGGGAGCTGTTTTTT
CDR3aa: CASSSTARGTGELFF

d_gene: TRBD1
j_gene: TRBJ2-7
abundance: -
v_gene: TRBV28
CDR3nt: TGTGCCAGCAGTAGACAGGGGGTCTACGAGCAGTACTTC
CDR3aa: CASSRQGVYEQYF

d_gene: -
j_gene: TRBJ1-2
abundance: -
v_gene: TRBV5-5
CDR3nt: TGTGCCAGCAGCTTGGGCAGGGAGGCCTATGGCTACACCTTC
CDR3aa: CASSLGREAYGYTF

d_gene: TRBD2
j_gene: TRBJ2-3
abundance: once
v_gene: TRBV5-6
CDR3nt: TGTGCCAGCAGTGCCGGGGGGGCTTACTTGACAGATACGCAGTATTTT
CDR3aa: CASSAGGAYLTDTQYF

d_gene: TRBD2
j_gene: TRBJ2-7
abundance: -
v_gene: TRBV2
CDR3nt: TGTGCCAGCAGTGGTCGGGAGGATCTATGGGACGAGCAGTACTTC
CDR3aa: CASSGREDLWDEQYF

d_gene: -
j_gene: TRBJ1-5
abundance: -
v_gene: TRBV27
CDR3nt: TGTGCCAGCAGTCCGACAGGATATAGCAATCAGCCCCAGCATTTT
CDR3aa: CASSPTGYSNQPQHF

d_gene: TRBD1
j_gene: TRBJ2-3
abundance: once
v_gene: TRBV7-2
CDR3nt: TGTGCCAGCAGCTACCAACAGGGGTTTGCAGATACGCAGTATTTT
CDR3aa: CASSYQQGFADTQYF

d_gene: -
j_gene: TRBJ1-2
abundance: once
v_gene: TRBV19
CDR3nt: TGTGCCACCCGAGGCGTTCCGGCGGTCTATGGCTACACCTTC
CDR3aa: CATRGVPAVYGYTF

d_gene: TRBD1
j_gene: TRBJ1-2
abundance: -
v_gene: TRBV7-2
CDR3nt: TGTGCCAGCAGCAAACAGGGGGCGGACTATGGCTACACCTTC
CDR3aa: CASSKQGADYGYTF

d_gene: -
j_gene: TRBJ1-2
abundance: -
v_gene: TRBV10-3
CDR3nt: TGTGCCATCAGTGAGAAACAGGAGAACTATGGCTACACCTTC
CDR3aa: CAISEKQENYGYTF

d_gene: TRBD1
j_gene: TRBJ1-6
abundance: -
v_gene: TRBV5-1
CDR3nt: TGCGCCAGCGGACCGGGACAGCGGGATTCACCCCTCCACTTT
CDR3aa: CASGPGQRDSPLHF

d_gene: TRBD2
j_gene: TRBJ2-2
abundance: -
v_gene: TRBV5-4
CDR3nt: TGTGCCAGCAGCTCCTTTAGCGGGGGGCCCCCCACCGGGGAGCTGTTTTTT
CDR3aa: CASSSFSGGPPTGELFF

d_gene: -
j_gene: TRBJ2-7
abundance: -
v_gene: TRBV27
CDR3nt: TGTGCCAGCAGTGGGCAGGCCACCTACGAGCAGTACTTC
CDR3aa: CASSGQATYEQYF

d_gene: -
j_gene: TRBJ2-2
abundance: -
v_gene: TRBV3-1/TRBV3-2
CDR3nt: TGTGCCAGCAGAACAGCGAACACCGGGGAGCTGTTTTTT
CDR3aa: CASRTANTGELFF

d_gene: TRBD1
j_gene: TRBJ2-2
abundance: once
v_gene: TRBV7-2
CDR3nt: TGTGCCAGCAGCCAGATGGGCAGGGGGACCGGGGAGCTGTTTTTT
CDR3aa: CASSQMGRGTGELFF

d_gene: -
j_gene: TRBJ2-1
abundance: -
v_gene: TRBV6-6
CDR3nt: TGTGCCAGCAGTTATACGCAGGGCTCCTACAATGAGCAGTTCTTC
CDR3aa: CASSYTQGSYNEQFF

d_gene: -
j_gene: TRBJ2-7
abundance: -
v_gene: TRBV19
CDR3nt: TGTGCCAGTAGTATAAGCGAGGGAACCTACGAGCAGTACTTC
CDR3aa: CASSISEGTYEQYF

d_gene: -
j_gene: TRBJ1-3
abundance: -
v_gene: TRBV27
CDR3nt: TGTGCCAGCAGTTTATCTGGCCTCTCTGGAAACACCATATATTTT
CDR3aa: CASSLSGLSGNTIYF

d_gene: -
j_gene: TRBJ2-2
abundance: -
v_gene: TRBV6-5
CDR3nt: TGTGCCAGCAGTTGGGGTGGGCAGGGTAGCGGGGAGCTGTTTTTT
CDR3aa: CASSWGGQGSGELFF

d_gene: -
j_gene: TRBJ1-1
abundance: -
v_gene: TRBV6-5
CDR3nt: TGTGCCAGCACCCCCCCCGGGAACACTGAAGCTTTCTTT
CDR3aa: CASTPPGNTEAFF

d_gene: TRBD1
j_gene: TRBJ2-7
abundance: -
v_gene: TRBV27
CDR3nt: TGTGCCAGCAGTTTACAGGACAGGTCCTACGAGCAGTACTTC
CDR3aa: CASSLQDRSYEQYF

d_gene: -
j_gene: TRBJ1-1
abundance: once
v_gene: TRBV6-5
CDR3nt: TGTGCCAGCAGTTACTCGGGGCAGGCCAAAAACACTGAAGCTTTCTTT
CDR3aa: CASSYSGQAKNTEAFF

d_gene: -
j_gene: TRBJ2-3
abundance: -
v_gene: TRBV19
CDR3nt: TGTGCCAGTAGTACCACAGGCACTACGCAGTATTTT
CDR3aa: CASSTTGTTQYF

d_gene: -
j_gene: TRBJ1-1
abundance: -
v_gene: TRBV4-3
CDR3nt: TGCGCCAGCAGCCCCCAACAAGCGGACACTGAAGCTTTCTTT
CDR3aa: CASSPQQADTEAFF

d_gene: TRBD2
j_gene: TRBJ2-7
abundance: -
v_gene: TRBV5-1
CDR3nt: TGCGCCAGCAGCTTGGCGGGGGGTTTCACCGAGCAGTACTTC
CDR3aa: CASSLAGGFTEQYF

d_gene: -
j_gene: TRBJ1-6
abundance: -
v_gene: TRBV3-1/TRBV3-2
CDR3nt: TGTGCCAGCAGCTTCGCGGGGCAGGGTTCACCCCTCCACTTT
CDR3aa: CASSFAGQGSPLHF

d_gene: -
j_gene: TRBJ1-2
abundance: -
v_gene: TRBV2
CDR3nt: TGTGCCAGCAGTGAGGGCCCTTTTCTTGAGACCTTC
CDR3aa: CASSEGPFLETF

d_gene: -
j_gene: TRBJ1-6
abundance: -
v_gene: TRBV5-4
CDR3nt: TGTGCCAGCAGCTTGGAACAGGGCTCACCCCTCCACTTT
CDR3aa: CASSLEQGSPLHF

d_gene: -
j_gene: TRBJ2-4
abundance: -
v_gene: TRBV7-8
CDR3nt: TGTGCCAGCAGCTCTCCAGGAATAGCCAAAAACATTCAGTACTTC
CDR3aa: CASSSPGIAKNIQYF

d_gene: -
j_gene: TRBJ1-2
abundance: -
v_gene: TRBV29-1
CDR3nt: TGCAGCGCCGATCGACCGGGATCTGGCTACACCTTC
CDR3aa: CSADRPGSGYTF

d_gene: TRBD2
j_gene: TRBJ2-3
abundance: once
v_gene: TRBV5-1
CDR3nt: TGCGCCAGCACCCCGAGGGGCGGGGGGGCTGAAACAGATACGCAGTATTTT
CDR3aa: CASTPRGGGAETDTQYF